The rows below give T cell receptor beta chains drawn from one sample of a study of a mutant IDH1 vaccine in newly diagnosed glioma. Profiling relied on immunoSEQ multiplex PCR, and the TCRdb table lists in-frame clones only, not all of them. Of roughly 72,000 clones in the sample, over 75% were seen once. These TCRs are of unknown antigen specificity. Here the sequenced sample was PBMCs, taken from a glioma patient whose treatment included an IDH1 peptide vaccine. All receptors derive from a woman between 50 and 59 years old with glioma. CDR3s include the opening cysteine and the closing phenylalanine or tryptophan. Fields, in order: J gene, clone size, V gene, D gene, CDR3 DNA, CDR3 protein. The D gene is left open where the match is weak. Size is omitted from some rows. Given values are once, few, many or a class for expanded clones.

j_gene: TRBJ2-2
abundance: NA
v_gene: TRBV19
d_gene: NA
CDR3nt: TGTGCCAGTAGTATAGTTGAGGGAGGAGCTGGGGAGCTGTTTTTT
CDR3aa: CASSIVEGGAGELFF

j_gene: TRBJ2-7
abundance: NA
v_gene: TRBV5-1
d_gene: NA
CDR3nt: TGCGCCAGCAGCGGGCGCGGGCCTACCTACGAGCAGTACTTC
CDR3aa: CASSGRGPTYEQYF

j_gene: TRBJ2-2
abundance: NA
v_gene: TRBV21-1
d_gene: NA
CDR3nt: TGTGCCAGCAGCAAAGGCGTTAGCGGGAGACCCACCGGGGAGCTGTTTTTT
CDR3aa: CASSKGVSGRPTGELFF

j_gene: TRBJ2-2
abundance: NA
v_gene: TRBV27
d_gene: NA
CDR3nt: TGTGCCAGCAGTTTTAGCAGGAACACCGGGGAGCTGTTTTTT
CDR3aa: CASSFSRNTGELFF

j_gene: TRBJ2-1
abundance: NA
v_gene: TRBV7-6
d_gene: TRBD2
CDR3nt: TGTGCCAGCAGCCCGTGGACTAGCGGGACTTGGTTCTTC
CDR3aa: CASSPWTSGTWFF

j_gene: TRBJ1-6
abundance: NA
v_gene: TRBV30
d_gene: NA
CDR3nt: TGTGCCGGGACGGATGGGGGTCCCCTCCACTTT
CDR3aa: CAGTDGGPLHF

j_gene: TRBJ2-7
abundance: NA
v_gene: TRBV5-1
d_gene: NA
CDR3nt: TGCGCCAGCAGCTTGGAGGGCGCGTACGAGCAGTACTTC
CDR3aa: CASSLEGAYEQYF

j_gene: TRBJ2-1
abundance: NA
v_gene: TRBV29-1
d_gene: NA
CDR3nt: TGCAGCGTTGATCGGGGGGCTGCGTACAATGAGCAGTTCTTC
CDR3aa: CSVDRGAAYNEQFF

j_gene: TRBJ2-7
abundance: NA
v_gene: TRBV28
d_gene: TRBD2
CDR3nt: TGTGCCAGCAGTCGGGGGGACTACGAGCAGTACTTC
CDR3aa: CASSRGDYEQYF

j_gene: TRBJ2-5
abundance: NA
v_gene: TRBV9
d_gene: TRBD1
CDR3nt: TGTGCCAGCAGCGCCCCCGGACAGGGGGCATTAGAGACCCAGTACTTC
CDR3aa: CASSAPGQGALETQYF

j_gene: TRBJ2-3
abundance: NA
v_gene: TRBV7-3
d_gene: NA
CDR3nt: TGTGCCAGCAGCCTTCAATCCACAGATACGCAGTATTTT
CDR3aa: CASSLQSTDTQYF

j_gene: TRBJ2-7
abundance: NA
v_gene: TRBV11-3
d_gene: TRBD2
CDR3nt: TGTGCCAGCAGCCCGGGGACTAGCGGGACCGAGCAGTACTTC
CDR3aa: CASSPGTSGTEQYF

j_gene: TRBJ1-1
abundance: NA
v_gene: TRBV5-5
d_gene: NA
CDR3nt: TGTGCCAGCAGCTTGGCGGGCAGTCCTGAAGCTTTCTTT
CDR3aa: CASSLAGSPEAFF

j_gene: TRBJ2-2
abundance: NA
v_gene: TRBV19
d_gene: TRBD2
CDR3nt: TGTGCCAGTAGTAGTCCCCCGGGACGGGAGGGCCAGTCCGGGGAGCTGTTTTTT
CDR3aa: CASSSPPGREGQSGELFF

j_gene: TRBJ2-3
abundance: few
v_gene: TRBV4-1
d_gene: NA
CDR3nt: TGCGCCAGCAGCCTTAAAAGCACAGATACGCAGTATTTT
CDR3aa: CASSLKSTDTQYF

j_gene: TRBJ2-2
abundance: NA
v_gene: TRBV20-1
d_gene: NA
CDR3nt: TGCAGTGGGTGTACCGGGGAGCTGTTTTTT
CDR3aa: CSGCTGELFF